Below, 8 T cell receptor beta chains from the same sample are listed, as sequenced in a study of spatial heterogeneity in lung cancer. Time point indicated: sample taken at primary tumor resection. TCRs were sequenced from unsorted whole RNA of tumor, nontumor lung or PBMC. In TCRdb, the 5' RACE reads were re-called with MiXCR into one record per CDR3 protein. The sample lists 40,000 to 45,000 distinct CDR3 sequences; around 13% were seen once. The specimen comprised PBMCs, sampled at surgery. Receptors originate from a male donor with early-stage non-small cell lung cancer.

This clonotype was observed a few times. The chain links TRBV19 to TRBJ1-2; no definite D call. In germline, CDR1 is LNHDA, CDR2 SQIVND (reference sequence). Trimming shortened V by 7 bases and J by 0 bases, and 12 bases separated the two germline ends. The CDR3 is 14 amino acids. The CDR3 nucleotides read TGTGCCAGTACCCCGACCCCTTCTAACTATGGCTACACCTTC. Its translation is CASTPTPSNYGYTF.

This clonotype showed up just a few times. This chain connects TRBV12-3 or TRBV12-4 to TRBJ1-2; D perhaps matches TRBD1 (6 bases). V lost 4 bases, J lost 4 bases, and 13 bases lay in between. The CDR3 covers 14 residues. This CDR3 reads CASSSTGSAYGYTF. The DNA for the CDR3 is TGTGCCAGCAGTTCGACAGGATCCGCCTATGGCTACACCTTC.

The chain recombines TRBV7-9 with TRBJ1-4; tentatively, D is TRBD1 (5 bases). V shed 2 bases and J shed 8 bases, with 15 bases lying between them. CDR1 is SEHNR, CDR2 FQNEAQ, per germline (reference sequence). The CDR3 consists of 15 residues. CDR3: CASSLWQGRGEKLFF. CDR3 coding DNA: TGTGCCAGCAGCTTATGGCAAGGAAGGGGAGAAAAACTGTTTTTT.

The chain is built from TRBV7-4 and TRBJ1-5; 11 positions match TRBD1. This CDR3 contains 16 residues. Germline V lookup: CDR1 SGHVT, CDR2 SQSDAQ. The J segment lost 1 base and the V segment lost 1 base, leaving 0 bases of the junction unmatched. In nucleotides, the CDR3 is TGTGCCAGCAGCTTAGGGGACAGGGGGAGCAATCAGCCCCAGCATTTT. This translates into CASSLGDRGSNQPQHF.

This sequence joins TRBV20-1 and TRBJ1-1; 7 bases map to TRBD1. V dropped 1 base and J dropped 3; count of bases not matched to a gene: 8. The germline gives CDR1 DFQATT, CDR2 SNEGSKA (reference sequence). The CDR3 totals 15 residues. DNA of the CDR3: TGCAGTGCTAGAGGGGGGGGACAGTTTCACACTGAAGCTTTCTTT. Amino acid sequence: CSARGGGQFHTEAFF.

This clonotype was detected a few times. This sequence joins TRBV7-9 and TRBJ2-2, with TRBD1 matching 7 bases. Germline lookup yields CDR1 SEHNR and CDR2 FQNEAQ (reference sequence). This CDR3 comprises 14 residues. The J segment lost 6 bases and the V segment lost 3 bases, leaving 4 bases of the junction unmatched. The CDR3 region is CASSLGQRAGELFF. In DNA form, the CDR3 reads TGTGCCAGCAGCTTGGGACAGAGAGCCGGGGAGCTGTTTTTT. Based on the CDR3 plus reference TRBV7-9 and TRBJ2-2, the full variable domain is DTGVSQNPRHKITKRGQNVTFRCDPISEHNRLYWYRQTLGQGPEFLTYFQNEAQLEKSRLLSDRFSAERPKGSFSTLEIQRTEQGDSAMYLCASSLGQRAGELFFGEGSRLTVL.

Many counts were recorded for this clonotype. The chain combines TRBV28 with TRBJ2-7; the match to TRBD2 covers 10 bases. The V and J ends lost 6 bases and 7 bases, in that order; junction bases with no gene match: 9. Per germline, CDR1 MDHEN and CDR2 SYDVKM. The CDR3 contains 14 residues. The CDR3 nucleotides are TGTGCCAGCAGCGGGGGTAGCGGGAGGTTTGAGCAGTACTTC. This sequence encodes CASSGGSGRFEQYF.

This clonotype occurred a few times. The chain joins TRBV5-1 to TRBJ2-7; D is uncertain. Trimming removed 0 bases at V and 4 bases at J, with 14 bases between. Per the germline V gene, CDR1 is SGHRS and CDR2 is YFSETQ. CDR3 length: 15 residues. This CDR3 reads CASSLVAGSGYEQYF. CDR3 nucleotides: TGCGCCAGCAGCTTGGTAGCAGGATCCGGTTACGAGCAGTACTTC.